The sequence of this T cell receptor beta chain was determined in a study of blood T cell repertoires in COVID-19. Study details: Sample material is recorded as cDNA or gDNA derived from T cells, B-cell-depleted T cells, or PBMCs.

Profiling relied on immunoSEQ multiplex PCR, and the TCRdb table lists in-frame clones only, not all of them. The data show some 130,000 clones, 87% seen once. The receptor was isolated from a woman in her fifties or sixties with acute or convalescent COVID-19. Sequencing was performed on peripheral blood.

In nucleotides, the CDR3 is TGTGCCAGCACGCAGGGGGGCGCGGACGGCTACACCTTC. This codes for CASTQGGADGYTF. V and J are TRBV11-1 and TRBJ1-2, with TRBD1 matching over 7 bases. CDR1 SGHAT and CDR2 FQDESV come from the germline V gene (reference sequence). Trimming took 7 bases from V and 8 from J; bases not matched to a gene: 10. The CDR3 loop spans 13 amino acids.